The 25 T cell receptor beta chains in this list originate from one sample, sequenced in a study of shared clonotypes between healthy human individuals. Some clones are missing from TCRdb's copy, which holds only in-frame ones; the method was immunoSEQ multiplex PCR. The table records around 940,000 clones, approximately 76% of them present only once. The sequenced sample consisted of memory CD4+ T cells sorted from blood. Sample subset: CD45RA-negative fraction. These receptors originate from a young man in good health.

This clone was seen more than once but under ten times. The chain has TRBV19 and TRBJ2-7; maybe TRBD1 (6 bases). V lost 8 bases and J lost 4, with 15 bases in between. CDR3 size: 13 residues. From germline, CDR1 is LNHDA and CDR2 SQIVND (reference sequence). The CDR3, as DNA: TGTGCCAGTGGACCTACAGGGAAGTACGAGCAGTACTTC. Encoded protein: CASGPTGKYEQYF.

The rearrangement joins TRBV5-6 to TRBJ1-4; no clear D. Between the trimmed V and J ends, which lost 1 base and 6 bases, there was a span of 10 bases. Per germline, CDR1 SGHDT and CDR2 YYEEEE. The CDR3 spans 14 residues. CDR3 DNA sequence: TGTGCCAGCAGCTTGTCCGCGACGGATGAAAAACTGTTTTTT. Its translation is CASSLSATDEKLFF. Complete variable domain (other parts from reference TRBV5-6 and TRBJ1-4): DAGVTQSPTHLIKTRGQQVTLRCSPKSGHDTVSWYQQALGQGPQFIFQYYEEEERQRGNFPDRFSGHQFPNYSSELNVNALLLGDSALYLCASSLSATDEKLFFGSGTQLSVL.

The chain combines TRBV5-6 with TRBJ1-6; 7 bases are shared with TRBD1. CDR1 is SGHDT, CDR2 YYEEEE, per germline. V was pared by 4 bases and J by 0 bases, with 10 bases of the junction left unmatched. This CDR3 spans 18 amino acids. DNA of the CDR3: TGTGCCAGCAGCCTATTTACAGGGGCGAGCTCCTATAATTCACCCCTCCACTTT. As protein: CASSLFTGASSYNSPLHF.

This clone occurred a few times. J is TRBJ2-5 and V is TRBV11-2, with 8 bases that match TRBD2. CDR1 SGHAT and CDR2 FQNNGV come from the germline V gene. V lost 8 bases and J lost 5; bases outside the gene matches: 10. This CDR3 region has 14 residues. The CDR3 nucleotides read TGTGCCAGCTCCCCGGGACTAGTCGGGGAGACCCAGTACTTC. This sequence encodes CASSPGLVGETQYF.

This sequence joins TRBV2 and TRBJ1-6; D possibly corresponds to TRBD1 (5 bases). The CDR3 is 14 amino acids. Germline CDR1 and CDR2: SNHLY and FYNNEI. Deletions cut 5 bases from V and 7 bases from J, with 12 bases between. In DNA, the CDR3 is TGTGCCAGCAGTCGAGAGGGGAGCAATTCACCCCTCCACTTT. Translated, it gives CASSREGSNSPLHF.

The DNA for the CDR3 is TGTGCCAGCAGTACGGTCTGGCAAGAGACCCAGTACTTC. Its protein is CASSTVWQETQYF. V is TRBV2 and J is TRBJ2-5; unclear D gene. From germline, CDR1 is SNHLY and CDR2 FYNNEI. The CDR3 totals 13 residues. Trimming pared 5 bases from V and 2 bases from J, leaving 9 bases between.

CDR3 DNA: TGTGCCAGCAGTGAATATCTAAGTAATGAAAAACTGTTTTTT. Translated, it gives CASSEYLSNEKLFF. The chain recombines TRBV2 with TRBJ1-4; D not resolved. CDR1 is SNHLY, CDR2 FYNNEI, per germline. V was pared by 2 bases and J by 4 bases, with 8 bases between. The CDR3 extends over 14 amino acids.

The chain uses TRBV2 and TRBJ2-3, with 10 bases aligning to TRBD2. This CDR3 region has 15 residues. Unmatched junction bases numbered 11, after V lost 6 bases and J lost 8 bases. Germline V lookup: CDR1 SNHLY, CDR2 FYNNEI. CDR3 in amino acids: CASRADSGRSGTQYF. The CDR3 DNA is TGTGCCAGCAGGGCCGATAGCGGGAGGTCTGGTACGCAGTATTTT.

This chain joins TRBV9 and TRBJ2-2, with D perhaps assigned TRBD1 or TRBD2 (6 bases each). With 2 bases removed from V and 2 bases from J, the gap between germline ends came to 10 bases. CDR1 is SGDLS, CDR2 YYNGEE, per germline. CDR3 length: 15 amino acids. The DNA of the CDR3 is TGTGCCAGCAGCGTTAGGGGGGATAACACCGGGGAGCTGTTTTTT. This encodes CASSVRGDNTGELFF.

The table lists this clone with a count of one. The CDR3 sequence is CASSPQGGITDTQYF. CDR3 in DNA: TGTGCCAGCTCACCACAGGGAGGGATCACAGATACGCAGTATTTT. The gene calls are TRBV18 and TRBJ2-3, with 7 bases fitting TRBD2. The germline V gene has CDR1 KGHSH and CDR2 LQKENI. This CDR3 comprises 15 residues. The V segment lost 1 base and the J segment 2 bases; nucleotides outside the gene matches: 3.

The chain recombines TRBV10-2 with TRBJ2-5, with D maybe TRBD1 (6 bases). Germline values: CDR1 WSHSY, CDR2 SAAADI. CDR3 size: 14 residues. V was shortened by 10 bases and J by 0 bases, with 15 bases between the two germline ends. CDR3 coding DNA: TGCGCCACGACCGACAGGCGATACCAAGAGACCCAGTACTTC. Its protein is CATTDRRYQETQYF.

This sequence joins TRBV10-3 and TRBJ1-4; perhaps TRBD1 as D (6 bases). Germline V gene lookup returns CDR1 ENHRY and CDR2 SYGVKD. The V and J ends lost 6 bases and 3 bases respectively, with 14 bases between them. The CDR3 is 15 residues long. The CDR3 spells CAIRRDNAPNEKLFF. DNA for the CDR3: TGTGCCATCAGGAGGGACAACGCACCTAATGAAAAACTGTTTTTT.

The CDR3, as DNA: TGTGCCAGCACCAGAGCTCGCGCAGGGCGCACTGAAGCTTTCTTT. Its protein is CASTRARAGRTEAFF. The chain employs TRBV5-8 and TRBJ1-1; a possible D gene is TRBD1 (5 bases). V was clipped by 6 bases and J by 4 bases, with 19 bases between them. Looked up from germline, CDR1 is SGHTS and CDR2 is YDEGEE. There are 15 residues in the CDR3.

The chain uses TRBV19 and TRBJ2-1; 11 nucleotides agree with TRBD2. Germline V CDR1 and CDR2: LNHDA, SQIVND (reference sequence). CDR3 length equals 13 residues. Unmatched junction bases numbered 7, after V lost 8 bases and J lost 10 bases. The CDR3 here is CASDPGTSGEQFF. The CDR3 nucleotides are TGTGCCAGTGATCCCGGGACTAGCGGCGAGCAGTTCTTC. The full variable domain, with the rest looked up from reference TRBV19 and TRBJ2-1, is DGGITQSPKYLFRKEGQNVTLSCEQNLNHDAMYWYRQDPGQGLRLIYYSQIVNDFQKGDIAEGYSVSREKKESFPLTVTSAQKNPTAFYLCASDPGTSGEQFFGPGTRLTVL.

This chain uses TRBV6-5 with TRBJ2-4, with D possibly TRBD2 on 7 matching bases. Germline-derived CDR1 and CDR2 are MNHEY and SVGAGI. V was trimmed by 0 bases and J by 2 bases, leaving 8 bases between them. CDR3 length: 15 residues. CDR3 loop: CASSYSGGPKNIQYF. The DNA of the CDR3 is TGTGCCAGCAGTTACTCGGGGGGGCCCAAAAACATTCAGTACTTC.

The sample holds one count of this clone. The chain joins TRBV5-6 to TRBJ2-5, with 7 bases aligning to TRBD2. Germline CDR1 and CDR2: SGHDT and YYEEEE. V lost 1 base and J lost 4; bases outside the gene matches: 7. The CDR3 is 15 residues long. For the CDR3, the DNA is TGTGCCAGCAGCTTGTTAGGTTCGGGGGGAGAGACCCAGTACTTC. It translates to CASSLLGSGGETQYF.

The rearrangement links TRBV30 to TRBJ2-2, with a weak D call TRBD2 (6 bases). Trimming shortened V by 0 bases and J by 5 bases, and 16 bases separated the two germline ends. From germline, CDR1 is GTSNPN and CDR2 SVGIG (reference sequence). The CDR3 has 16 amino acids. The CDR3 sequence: CAWSVEGGVRTGELFF. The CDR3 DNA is TGTGCCTGGAGTGTAGAGGGCGGGGTTCGGACCGGGGAGCTGTTTTTT.

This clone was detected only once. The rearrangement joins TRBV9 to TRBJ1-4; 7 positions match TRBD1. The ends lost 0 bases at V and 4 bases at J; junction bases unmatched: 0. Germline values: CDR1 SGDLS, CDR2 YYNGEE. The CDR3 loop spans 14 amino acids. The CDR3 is CASSVGDSNEKLFF. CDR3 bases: TGTGCCAGCAGCGTAGGGGACAGTAATGAAAAACTGTTTTTT.

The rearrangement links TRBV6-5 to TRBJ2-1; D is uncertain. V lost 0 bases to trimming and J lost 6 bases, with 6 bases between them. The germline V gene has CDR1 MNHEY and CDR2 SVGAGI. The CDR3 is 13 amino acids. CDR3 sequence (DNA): TGTGCCAGCAGTTACTCGTCTAGCAATGAGCAGTTCTTC. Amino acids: CASSYSSSNEQFF.

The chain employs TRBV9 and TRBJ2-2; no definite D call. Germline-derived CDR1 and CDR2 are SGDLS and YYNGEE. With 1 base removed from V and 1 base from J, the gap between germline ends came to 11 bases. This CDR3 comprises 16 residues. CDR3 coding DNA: TGTGCCAGCAGCGTAAGCTCCTCGGTGAACACCGGGGAGCTGTTTTTT. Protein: CASSVSSSVNTGELFF. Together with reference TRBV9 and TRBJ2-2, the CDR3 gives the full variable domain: DSGVTQTPKHLITATGQRVTLRCSPRSGDLSVYWYQQSLDQGLQFLIQYYNGEERAKGNILERFSAQQFPDLHSELNLSSLELGDSALYFCASSVSSSVNTGELFFGEGSRLTVL.

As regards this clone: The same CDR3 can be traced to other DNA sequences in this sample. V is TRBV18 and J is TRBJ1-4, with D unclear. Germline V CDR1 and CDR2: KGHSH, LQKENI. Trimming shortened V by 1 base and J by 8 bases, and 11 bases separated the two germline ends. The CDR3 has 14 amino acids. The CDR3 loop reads CASSPQGGDEKLFF. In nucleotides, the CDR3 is TGTGCCAGCTCACCACAGGGTGGAGACGAAAAACTGTTTTTT.

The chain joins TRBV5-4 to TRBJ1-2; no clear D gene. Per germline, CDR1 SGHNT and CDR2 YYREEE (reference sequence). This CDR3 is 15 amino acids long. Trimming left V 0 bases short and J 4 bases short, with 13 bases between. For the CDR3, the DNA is TGTGCCAGCAGCTTGGATCCGGCAGCGGCCTATGGCTACACCTTC. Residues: CASSLDPAAAYGYTF. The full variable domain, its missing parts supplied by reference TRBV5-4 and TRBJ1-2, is ETGVTQSPTHLIKTRGQQVTLRCSSQSGHNTVSWYQQALGQGPQFIFQYYREEENGRGNFPPRFSGLQFPNYSSELNVNALELDDSALYLCASSLDPAAAYGYTFGSGTRLTVV.

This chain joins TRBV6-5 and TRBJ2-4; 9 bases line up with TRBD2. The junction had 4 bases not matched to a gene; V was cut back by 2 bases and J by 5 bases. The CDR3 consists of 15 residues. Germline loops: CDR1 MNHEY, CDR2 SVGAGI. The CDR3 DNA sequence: TGTGCCAGCAGTTACGAGCGGGGGGCCCAAAACATTCAGTACTTC. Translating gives CASSYERGAQNIQYF.

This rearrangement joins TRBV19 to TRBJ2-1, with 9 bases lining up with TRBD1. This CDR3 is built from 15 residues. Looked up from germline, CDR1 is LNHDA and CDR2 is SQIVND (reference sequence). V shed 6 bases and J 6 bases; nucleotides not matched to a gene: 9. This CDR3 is CASSIPGQGSNEQFF. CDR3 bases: TGTGCCAGTAGCATACCGGGACAGGGCAGCAATGAGCAGTTCTTC.

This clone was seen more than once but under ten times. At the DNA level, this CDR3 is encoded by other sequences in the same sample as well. CDR3 region: CAWSSSYEQYF. CDR3 coding DNA: TGTGCCTGGAGTTCGTCCTACGAGCAGTACTTC. The V call is TRBV30, the J call TRBJ2-7, with unresolved D. Germline loops: CDR1 GTSNPN, CDR2 SVGIG (reference sequence). The CDR3 length is 11 residues. Trimming removed 2 bases from V and 1 base from J, with 3 bases in between.